What follows are 11 T cell receptor beta chains derived from one specimen sequenced in a study of blood T cell repertoires in COVID-19. Assay used: immunoSEQ multiplex PCR; TCRdb lists only in-frame clones, some missing. The data contain over 130,000 clones, about four fifths of them singletons. The sample taken for sequencing was peripheral blood. The receptors shown here come from a man aged 65 to 85 with acute or convalescent COVID-19.

The rearrangement uses TRBV3-1 (or the pseudogene TRBV3-2) and TRBJ1-4; 8 positions agree with TRBD1. The V gene's germline CDR1 is LGHDT and CDR2 YNNKEL (reference sequence). Trimming cost V 4 bases and J 7 bases; bases outside gene matches: 20. CDR3 length equals 19 residues. This CDR3 reads CASSPKTKLGTGAGEKLFF. CDR3 sequence (DNA): TGTGCCAGCAGCCCGAAGACGAAACTTGGGACAGGAGCGGGTGAAAAACTGTTTTTT.

The chain uses TRBV5-4 and TRBJ2-3, with no clear D. The V and J ends lost 4 bases and 4 bases respectively, with 19 bases between them. There are 16 residues in the CDR3. The V gene's germline CDR1 is SGHNT and CDR2 YYREEE (reference sequence). The CDR3 spells CASSPESNHKPDTQYF. In DNA, the CDR3 is TGTGCCAGCAGCCCCGAATCGAACCACAAACCAGATACGCAGTATTTT. The full variable domain, rest sourced from reference TRBV5-4 and TRBJ2-3, is ETGVTQSPTHLIKTRGQQVTLRCSSQSGHNTVSWYQQALGQGPQFIFQYYREEENGRGNFPPRFSGLQFPNYSSELNVNALELDDSALYLCASSPESNHKPDTQYFGPGTRLTVL.

J is TRBJ1-5 and V is TRBV12-3 or TRBV12-4, with D tentatively TRBD1 (6 bases). Trimming removed 3 bases from V and 6 bases from J, with 9 bases in between. CDR3 length equals 13 residues. The DNA of the CDR3 is TGTGCCAGCAGTTTGGGCAGGGGTCAGCCCCAGCATTTT. This gives the protein CASSLGRGQPQHF.

The sample holds one count of this clone. This sequence joins TRBV5-4 and TRBJ2-5; 8 bases are shared with TRBD1. V shed 3 bases and J 4 bases; nucleotides not matched to a gene: 5. This CDR3 is built from 14 residues. Per germline, CDR1 SGHNT and CDR2 YYREEE (reference sequence). Here the CDR3 reads CASSSSGGAETQYF. The DNA of the CDR3 is TGTGCCAGCAGCTCTTCAGGGGGCGCAGAGACCCAGTACTTC.

The chain combines TRBV28 with TRBJ1-5; no clear D. Germline CDR1 MDHEN, CDR2 SYDVKM. This CDR3 has 12 residues. V was shortened by 11 bases and J by 7 bases, with 15 bases between the two germline ends. The CDR3 spells CASLGRPQPQHF. The CDR3 nucleotides are TGTGCCTCCCTGGGGAGGCCGCAGCCCCAGCATTTT.

Turning to this clone: Different DNA sequences within this sample yield the same CDR3. The chain couples TRBV2 to TRBJ1-2; D is possibly TRBD1 (5 bases). The length of the CDR3 is 13 residues. V lost 4 bases to trimming and J lost 2 bases, with 8 bases between them. From germline, CDR1 is SNHLY and CDR2 FYNNEI. The CDR3 loop is CASSGQGNYGYTF. The CDR3, as DNA: TGTGCCAGCAGTGGTCAGGGCAACTATGGCTACACCTTC.

This clone was seen a few times. J is TRBJ2-1 and V is TRBV4-1, with TRBD2 identical over 10 bases. V shed 4 bases, J shed 5 bases, and the junction held 5 bases outside the gene matches. Germline-derived CDR1 and CDR2 are MGHRA and YSYEKL. The CDR3 is 15 amino acids. Here the CDR3 reads CASSLSGTSDNEQFF. DNA of the CDR3: TGCGCCAGCAGCCTCTCCGGGACTAGCGACAATGAGCAGTTCTTC.

The chain employs TRBV27 and TRBJ1-2, with no clear D. The germline V gene encodes CDR1 MNHEY and CDR2 SMNVEV (reference sequence). CDR3 size: 12 residues. V lost 8 bases and J 6 bases, leaving 13 bases between the germline ends. The CDR3 DNA is TGTGCCAGCTATTATGCTCGGGATGGCTACACCTTC. It translates to CASYYARDGYTF.

V is TRBV7-2 and J is TRBJ1-1; 7 nucleotides match TRBD1. The CDR3 consists of 14 residues. Germline V gene lookup returns CDR1 SGHTA and CDR2 FQGNSA. The V and J ends lost 5 bases and 4 bases, in that order; junction bases with no gene match: 7. The chain's CDR3 is CASSNRGKGTEAFF. CDR3 DNA sequence: TGTGCCAGCAGCAACAGGGGTAAGGGCACTGAAGCTTTCTTT.

This chain uses TRBV4-1 with TRBJ2-3, with TRBD2 matching 7 bases. V shed 3 bases and J 2 bases; nucleotides not matched to a gene: 14. Germline V gene lookup returns CDR1 MGHRA and CDR2 YSYEKL. The CDR3 has 18 residues. The CDR3 is CASSHPGGGPSSTDTQYF. The CDR3 DNA sequence: TGCGCCAGCAGCCATCCGGGAGGCGGGCCCTCCTCCACAGATACGCAGTATTTT.

The genes are TRBV9 and TRBJ2-3; the match to TRBD1 covers 8 bases. The germline V gene has CDR1 SGDLS and CDR2 YYNGEE. V shed 3 bases, J shed 5 bases, and the junction held 14 bases outside the gene matches. This CDR3 has 17 amino acids. CDR3 DNA: TGTGCCAGCAGCGATTTTGGACAGGGAGGAGTTCGAGATACGCAGTATTTT. Its protein is CASSDFGQGGVRDTQYF.